This T cell receptor (beta chain) derives from a study of shared clonotypes between healthy human individuals. Study-wide results and limits: About 5% of naive CD4 clonotypes were shared across several donors. Large depth notwithstanding, sorted-subset sequencing proved incomplete by rarefaction.

Here immunoSEQ multiplex PCR was the method, and the copy in TCRdb shows in-frame clones only, minus some. The sample records 2 million to 2.5 million clones, 85% to 95% being singletons. This CDR3 is 14 amino acids long. The ends were cut back, 0 bases at V and 9 bases at J, with 10 bases in the middle. Germline assignment: CDR1 SGHRS and CDR2 YFSETQ. In regard to this clone: As yet, its antigen is unknown.

This rearrangement joins TRBV5-1 to TRBJ1-6, with D possibly matching TRBD1 (5 bases). Sequencing was carried out using naive CD4+ T cells from PBMCs. The subset: CD45RA+ positively selected. This TCR came from a man younger than 30 in good health. Some clones in this sample may be carry-over from other donors' samples. The CDR3 bases are TGCGCCAGCAGCTTGGCAGGGAGGGGTTCACCCCTCCACTTT. Protein sequence: CASSLAGRGSPLHF.